These 9 T cell receptor beta chains were sequenced from one sample in a study of cytomegalovirus exposure and HLA in healthy donors (dated by TCRdb to between 2016 and 2019). Library preparation was by the immunoSEQ multiplex PCR assay. For the multiplex PCR, a mixture combining 60 forward primers for TCR Vbeta segments and 13 reverse primers for TCR Jbeta segments was used. TCRdb mirrors the immuneACCESS table, restricted to in-frame sequences. Some clones are absent from its copies; in checked studies, under half trace to an unresolved V gene, and the reason for the others is unknown. The sample table contains about 190,000 clones; only one count was recorded for roughly 75% of them. Approximately 4.6% of the sample is held by the ten biggest clonotypes. The material sequenced was PBMCs. These receptors originate from a man between 25 and 39 years old in good health and CMV-seropositive.

The V gene is TRBV30, the J gene TRBJ2-3; 12 bases agree with TRBD2. CDR1 and CDR2 from the germline V gene are GTSNPN and SVGIG (reference sequence). The CDR3 sequence is 16 residues long. V shed 4 bases and J 4 bases; nucleotides not matched to a gene: 9. The CDR3 loop reads CAWMGTSGRISDTQYF. In nucleotides, the CDR3 is TGTGCCTGGATGGGTACTAGCGGGAGGATCTCAGATACGCAGTATTTT. The entire variable domain, with the rest obtained from reference TRBV30 and TRBJ2-3, is as follows: SQTIHQWPATLVQPVGSPLSLECTVEGTSNPNLYWYRQAAGRGLQLLFYSVGIGQISSEVPQNLSASRPQDRQFILSSKKLLLSDSGFYLCAWMGTSGRISDTQYFGPGTRLTVL.

The V call is TRBV9, the J call TRBJ2-3, with 7 nucleotides matching TRBD2. This CDR3 comprises 16 residues. V was pared by 3 bases and J by 2 bases, with 9 bases of the junction left unmatched. Germline CDR1 reads SGDLS; CDR2 reads YYNGEE. CDR3 DNA: TGTGCCAGCAGCGCCAGAACCGGGACTAACACAGATACGCAGTATTTT. Its protein is CASSARTGTNTDTQYF.

The CDR3 DNA follows: TGTGCCAGCTCATACCGGACTCAGTACTCTGGGGCCAACGTCCTGACTTTC. It encodes CASSYRTQYSGANVLTF. This sequence joins TRBV18 and TRBJ2-6; TRBD2 might be the D (5 bases). This CDR3 has 17 residues. The V and J ends lost 5 bases and 0 bases respectively, with 14 bases between them. Germline loops: CDR1 KGHSH, CDR2 LQKENI.

The chain has TRBV2 and TRBJ1-2; D possibly corresponds to TRBD1 (6 bases). Germline assignment: CDR1 SNHLY and CDR2 FYNNEI. The V and J ends lost 7 bases and 2 bases respectively, with 14 bases between them. The CDR3 extends over 14 amino acids. CDR3 amino acids: CASTSQGPNYGYTF. DNA for the CDR3: TGTGCCAGCACCTCCCAGGGGCCGAACTATGGCTACACCTTC.

This clone showed up just a few times. V gene TRBV6-5 combines with J gene TRBJ1-1, with D uncertain. Germline V gene sequence: CDR1 MNHEY, CDR2 SVGAGI. V dropped 9 bases and J dropped 8 bases, with 10 bases sitting between them. This CDR3 has 10 amino acids. The CDR3 loop reads CASLREEAFF. Here the CDR3 DNA reads TGTGCCAGTCTCCGGGAAGAAGCTTTCTTT.

Turning to this clone: At one end the junction does not follow the germline gene, possibly because of a read error. This rearrangement joins TRBV9 to TRBJ2-2; TRBD2 aligns across 13 bases. This CDR3 region has 17 residues. Germline assignment: CDR1 SGDLS and CDR2 YYNGEE. The CDR3 DNA sequence: TGTGCCAGCAGCCTGACTAGCGGGGGGCTGAACACCGGCGAGCGGTTTTTT. This codes for CASSLTSGGLNTGERFF.

This clone was picked up one time. This rearrangement joins TRBV7-9 to TRBJ2-5; 9 bases map to TRBD1. CDR1 is SEHNR and CDR2 is FQNEAQ in the germline V gene (reference sequence). The CDR3 totals 16 residues. Germline trimming cut 4 bases from V and 6 bases from J; bases unmatched to any gene: 12. CDR3 protein: CASSSDAGQGRKTQYF. Written as DNA, the CDR3 is TGTGCCAGCAGCTCAGACGCGGGACAGGGTCGAAAGACCCAGTACTTC.

This clone was observed once. The V gene is TRBV29-1, the J gene TRBJ2-1; the match to TRBD1 covers 8 bases. Germline trimming cut 7 bases from V and 3 bases from J; bases unmatched to any gene: 8. Germline V CDR1 and CDR2: SQVTM, ANQGSEA. The CDR3 is 14 residues long. The CDR3 nucleotides read TGCAGCGCGAGGCGGGGACAGGACTACAATGAGCAGTTCTTC. Translating gives CSARRGQDYNEQFF.

This clone was found a few times. The chain uses TRBV18 and TRBJ1-1, with D hard to call. In germline, CDR1 is KGHSH, CDR2 LQKENI. The CDR3 runs to 13 residues. V was pared by 3 bases and J by 3 bases, with 8 bases between. CDR3 coding DNA: TGTGCCAGCTCACCGGGAGAATACACTGAAGCTTTCTTT. This codes for CASSPGEYTEAFF.